These T cell receptor beta chains were read from a single sample in a study of post-analysis software for immune sequencing data. In TCRdb, the PCR reads were re-called with MiXCR into one record per CDR3 protein. Of roughly 600,000 distinct CDR3 sequences listed, around 44% are singletons. Sequenced: blood. Receptor source: a girl aged 10-17 years with multiple sclerosis. Each CDR3 is given with its conserved first and last residue. Fields, in order: J gene, clone size, D gene, V gene, CDR3 DNA, CDR3 protein. D genes are given only for firm matches. Clone size is given for some rows only: seen once, a few or many times, or a class if the clone is expanded.

j_call: TRBJ2-3
clone_size: .
d_call: .
v_call: TRBV5-1
cdr3_nt: TGCGCCAGCAGCTTGAGTTCCCATAGCACAGATACGCAGTATTTT
cdr3_aa: CASSLSSHSTDTQYF

j_call: TRBJ2-6
clone_size: .
d_call: TRBD2
v_call: TRBV14
cdr3_nt: TGTGCCTTCGCGGGGGTATCTGGGGCCAACGTCCTGACTTTC
cdr3_aa: CAFAGVSGANVLTF

j_call: TRBJ1-5
clone_size: once
d_call: .
v_call: TRBV28
cdr3_nt: TGTGCGAGCAGAGAGGGAGGGGGCAATCAGCCCCAGCATTTT
cdr3_aa: CASREGGGNQPQHF

j_call: TRBJ2-7
clone_size: few
d_call: TRBD1
v_call: TRBV9
cdr3_nt: TGTGCCAGCAGCGTAGCTGACAGGGGAAACTACGAGCAGTACTTC
cdr3_aa: CASSVADRGNYEQYF

j_call: TRBJ2-1
clone_size: few
d_call: TRBD1
v_call: TRBV6-5
cdr3_nt: TGTGCCAGCAGTTACCATAACACAGGGGTCGGCGGTGAGCAGTTCTTC
cdr3_aa: CASSYHNTGVGGEQFF

j_call: TRBJ2-7
clone_size: .
d_call: .
v_call: TRBV7-9
cdr3_nt: TGTGCCAGCAGCTACGAAACCTTTAGTGGGGGCGGCTCCTACGAGCAGTACTTC
cdr3_aa: CASSYETFSGGGSYEQYF

j_call: TRBJ2-1
clone_size: .
d_call: .
v_call: TRBV29-1
cdr3_nt: TGCAGCGTTGAAGCCCAGCGTACCTACAATGAGCAGTTCTTC
cdr3_aa: CSVEAQRTYNEQFF

j_call: TRBJ2-7
clone_size: few
d_call: TRBD1
v_call: TRBV6-4
cdr3_nt: TGTGCCAGCAGTGATGGGACAGGGTACAATGAGCAGTACTTC
cdr3_aa: CASSDGTGYNEQYF

j_call: TRBJ2-7
clone_size: few
d_call: TRBD1
v_call: TRBV5-1
cdr3_nt: TGCGCCAGCAGCTTGCGGCCGGGACAGGGGGTTTCCTACGAGCAGTACTTC
cdr3_aa: CASSLRPGQGVSYEQYF

j_call: TRBJ2-7
clone_size: few
d_call: .
v_call: TRBV4-1
cdr3_nt: TGCGCCAGCAGCCAAGAAATGGGGCCCTACGAGCAGTACTTC
cdr3_aa: CASSQEMGPYEQYF

j_call: TRBJ2-1
clone_size: .
d_call: TRBD2
v_call: TRBV7-6
cdr3_nt: TGTGCCAGCAGCACCCTAGCGGGAGACGGGAATGAGCAGTTCTTC
cdr3_aa: CASSTLAGDGNEQFF

j_call: TRBJ2-1
clone_size: few
d_call: .
v_call: TRBV7-9
cdr3_nt: TGTGCCAGCAGCTTAGGGACTCGAGGGTACAATGAGCAGTTCTTC
cdr3_aa: CASSLGTRGYNEQFF

j_call: TRBJ2-4
clone_size: .
d_call: TRBD2
v_call: TRBV10-3
cdr3_nt: TGTGCCATCAGTGACATAAGCGGGGGGGCCGTCGGGCAGTACTTC
cdr3_aa: CAISDISGGAVGQYF

j_call: TRBJ2-4
clone_size: many
d_call: .
v_call: TRBV10-2
cdr3_nt: TGCGCCAGCGGCGGGCTAGGTGCAGCCAAAAACATTCAGTACTTC
cdr3_aa: CASGGLGAAKNIQYF

j_call: TRBJ2-7
clone_size: few
d_call: .
v_call: TRBV6-1
cdr3_nt: TGTGCCAGCAAGAACTACGAGCAGTACTTC
cdr3_aa: CASKNYEQYF

j_call: TRBJ2-3
clone_size: .
d_call: TRBD2
v_call: TRBV20-1
cdr3_nt: TGCAGTGCCACGGGACTAGCGGGGGTAACAGATACGCAGTATTTT
cdr3_aa: CSATGLAGVTDTQYF

j_call: TRBJ2-5
clone_size: .
d_call: TRBD2
v_call: TRBV2
cdr3_nt: TGTGCCAGCAGGACGGTAGGGACTAGCGGCGAGACCCAGTACTTC
cdr3_aa: CASRTVGTSGETQYF

j_call: TRBJ2-7
clone_size: .
d_call: .
v_call: TRBV7-9
cdr3_nt: TGTGCCAGCAGCTTGAACCCCTCGACGCAGTACTTC
cdr3_aa: CASSLNPSTQYF

j_call: TRBJ2-5
clone_size: .
d_call: TRBD1
v_call: TRBV27
cdr3_nt: TGTGCCAGCAGTCCCGGGACAGGGGGAAAAGAGACCCAGTACTTC
cdr3_aa: CASSPGTGGKETQYF

j_call: TRBJ2-3
clone_size: .
d_call: TRBD1
v_call: TRBV28
cdr3_nt: TGTGCCAGCGGACTGGACAGGGGCGATCCTAGCACAGATACGCAGTATTTT
cdr3_aa: CASGLDRGDPSTDTQYF

j_call: TRBJ2-4
clone_size: .
d_call: .
v_call: TRBV6-5
cdr3_nt: TGTGCCAGCAAAACCCAGGACGGAGAAAACATTCAGTACTTC
cdr3_aa: CASKTQDGENIQYF

j_call: TRBJ2-7
clone_size: .
d_call: .
v_call: TRBV28
cdr3_nt: TGTGCCAGCAGTCTGTCCACAGACGAGCAGTACTTC
cdr3_aa: CASSLSTDEQYF

j_call: TRBJ2-4
clone_size: .
d_call: TRBD1
v_call: TRBV5-1
cdr3_nt: TGCGCCAGCAGCTTGGGGGGACAGGGCCGACAGTACTTC
cdr3_aa: CASSLGGQGRQYF

j_call: TRBJ2-5
clone_size: .
d_call: TRBD2
v_call: TRBV7-2
cdr3_nt: TGTGCCAGCAGCTTTTTAGCGGGGCGCCAAGAGACCCAGTACTTC
cdr3_aa: CASSFLAGRQETQYF

j_call: TRBJ2-5
clone_size: .
d_call: .
v_call: TRBV5-1
cdr3_nt: TGCGCCAGCAGCCCACAGGGTTTCGGGCAGGAGACCCAGTACTTC
cdr3_aa: CASSPQGFGQETQYF

j_call: TRBJ2-6
clone_size: few
d_call: TRBD2
v_call: TRBV3-1
cdr3_nt: TGTGCCAGCAGCTGGACTAGCGGGGGAGTCTCTGGGGCCAACGTCCTGACTTTC
cdr3_aa: CASSWTSGGVSGANVLTF

j_call: TRBJ2-4
clone_size: .
d_call: .
v_call: TRBV10-3
cdr3_nt: TGTGCCACCAGTGAAGAAGCGGCTATAGCCAAAAACATTCAGTACTTC
cdr3_aa: CATSEEAAIAKNIQYF

j_call: TRBJ2-7
clone_size: few
d_call: .
v_call: TRBV20-1
cdr3_nt: TGCAGTGCTAGAACTGACCTCTACGAGCAGTACTTC
cdr3_aa: CSARTDLYEQYF

j_call: TRBJ2-7
clone_size: .
d_call: .
v_call: TRBV13
cdr3_nt: TGTGCCAGCAGCCCCTTGGAGGGGGCGGCAACCTACGAGCAGTACTTC
cdr3_aa: CASSPLEGAATYEQYF

j_call: TRBJ2-7
clone_size: few
d_call: TRBD2
v_call: TRBV20-1
cdr3_nt: TGCAGTGCCAGTACTAGCGGGGGTTCCTACGGGCAGTACTTC
cdr3_aa: CSASTSGGSYGQYF

j_call: TRBJ2-1
clone_size: .
d_call: .
v_call: TRBV18
cdr3_nt: TGTGCCAGCTCACTCCGACTAAACAATGAGCAGTTCTTC
cdr3_aa: CASSLRLNNEQFF

j_call: TRBJ2-1
clone_size: .
d_call: .
v_call: TRBV7-2
cdr3_nt: TGTGCCAGCAGCCCCCAAAGGTTCAACAATGAGCAGTTCTTC
cdr3_aa: CASSPQRFNNEQFF